The sequence of this T cell receptor (beta chain) was determined in a study of Ad26.COV2.S vaccination and SARS-CoV-2 variants. The assay was immunoSEQ multiplex PCR, and TCRdb's table has in-frame clones only and misses some. The sample lists 380,000 or so clones, roughly 90% occurring once. V lost 6 bases, J lost 1 base, and 15 bases lay in between. This CDR3 spans 15 amino acids. Germline V CDR1 and CDR2: MNHEY, SVGEGT. Treatment described: 15 to 20 received Ad26.COV2.S at low or high dose, single or two shots; 5 received placebo; per-sample allocation not given. Sampling was done on day 63 after the first vaccine or placebo injection.

The receptor was derived from a person between 18 and 65 years old who received the Ad26.COV2.S COVID-19 vaccine or a placebo. Sequenced material: peripheral blood, taken in a trial of Ad26.COV2.S vaccine versus placebo. The chain carries TRBV6-2 or TRBV6-3 and TRBJ1-1; possibly TRBD1 for D (5 bases). CDR3 sequence reads: CASSPSLGTNTEAFF. The CDR3 nucleotides are TGTGCCAGCAGCCCTTCCCTCGGGACGAACACTGAAGCTTTCTTT.